Below, 17 T cell receptor beta chains from the same sample are listed, as sequenced in a study of T cells in Graves' hyperthyroidism and ophthalmopathy. Amplified TCR beta CDR3 regions derived from RNA transcripts. A set of HTBI primers served as the primers for a first-round RT-PCR of the TCR CDR3. From the multiplex PCR reads, TCRdb called clonotypes with MiXCR, one entry per CDR3 protein. The table shows some 370,000 distinct CDR3 sequences, with about 17% occurring only once. Specimen: blood. The receptors stem from a woman younger than 45 with Graves' hyperthyroidism that later progressed to Graves' ophthalmopathy.

V is TRBV28 and J is TRBJ2-4, with 7 bases that match TRBD2. Germline V CDR1 and CDR2: MDHEN, SYDVKM. Trimming at V came to 5 bases and at J to 5 bases, leaving 3 bases not matched to a gene. The CDR3 loop spans 13 amino acids. The CDR3 reads CASSSGNENIQYF. The CDR3 nucleotides read TGTGCCAGCAGTAGCGGGAACGAAAACATTCAGTACTTC.

This clonotype appeared many times. In nucleotides, the CDR3 is TGTGCCAGCAGTTTATCTCGTACGACAGGGGGGTTTGGCAATCAGCCCCAGCATTTT. This encodes CASSLSRTTGGFGNQPQHF. The chain is built from TRBV28 and TRBJ1-5; TRBD1 matches 9 bases. Germline assignment: CDR1 MDHEN and CDR2 SYDVKM. This CDR3 has 19 amino acids. J was trimmed by 2 bases and V by 1 base; bases with no gene match: 12.

This rearrangement joins TRBV10-2 to TRBJ1-2; D may be TRBD1 (6 bases). The V end was cut by 10 bases, the J end by 5 bases, with 14 bases between. Per the germline V gene, CDR1 is WSHSY and CDR2 is SAAADI. CDR3 size: 12 residues. The chain's CDR3 is CAIQGRGYGYTF. The CDR3 nucleotides are TGCGCCATCCAGGGGAGGGGATATGGCTACACCTTC.

This clonotype was recorded at least ten times. The chain joins TRBV12-3 or TRBV12-4 to TRBJ1-4, with 8 bases matching TRBD1. The ends lost 5 bases at V and 1 base at J; junction bases unmatched: 3. The CDR3 is 15 residues long. As DNA, the CDR3 is TGTGCCAGCAGTGGACAGGGAGTAACTAATGAAAAACTGTTTTTT. Protein sequence: CASSGQGVTNEKLFF.

The chain employs TRBV20-1 and TRBJ2-1; TRBD1 is a possible D gene (6 bases). With 0 bases removed from V and 0 bases from J, the gap between germline ends came to 12 bases. Looked up from germline, CDR1 is DFQATT and CDR2 is SNEGSKA (reference sequence). This CDR3 spans 16 amino acids. This CDR3 reads CSARDGTGSSYNEQFF. CDR3 nucleotides: TGCAGTGCTAGAGACGGAACAGGGAGCTCCTACAATGAGCAGTTCTTC.

The sample holds many counts of this clonotype. This chain connects TRBV20-1 to TRBJ2-5; 8 positions match TRBD2. Germline V gene sequence: CDR1 DFQATT, CDR2 SNEGSKA (reference sequence). This CDR3 region has 15 residues. V dropped 6 bases and J dropped 5; count of bases not matched to a gene: 14. DNA for the CDR3: TGCAGTGCCGACAATACCGGGACTAGTCGGGAGACCCAGTACTTC. As protein: CSADNTGTSRETQYF.

The chain is built from TRBV4-1 and TRBJ2-3; D might be TRBD2 (7 bases). This CDR3 has 17 residues. Germline CDR1 reads MGHRA; CDR2 reads YSYEKL. V lost 0 bases, J lost 4 bases, and 17 bases lay in between. CDR3 sequence: CASSQERGGEAPDTQYF. The CDR3 nucleotides are TGCGCCAGCAGCCAAGAGAGGGGGGGAGAGGCGCCAGATACGCAGTATTTT.

This clonotype was seen many times. V and J are TRBV6-1 and TRBJ1-1, with D unresolved. Germline CDR1 reads MNHNS; CDR2 reads SASEGT. There are 15 residues in the CDR3. The V end lost 2 bases, the J end lost 1 base, and 11 bases lay between the germline ends. The CDR3 DNA sequence: TGTGCCAGCAGTGAATTCGGGGTAGCGAACACTGAAGCTTTCTTT. It is translated as CASSEFGVANTEAFF.

This clonotype has just a few counts. The chain uses TRBV13 and TRBJ1-2; the D gene is possibly TRBD1 (5 bases). Trimming left V 5 bases short and J 1 base short, with 14 bases between. The CDR3 is made up of 15 amino acids. Looked up from germline, CDR1 is PRHDT and CDR2 is FYEKMQ (reference sequence). Here the CDR3 DNA reads TGTGCCAGCAGCCGCGGGGGGGTCATTAACTATGGCTACACCTTC. Amino acid sequence: CASSRGGVINYGYTF.

The chain has TRBV14 and TRBJ1-5; no clear D gene. In germline, CDR1 is SGHDN, CDR2 FVKESK. V lost 6 bases, J lost 2 bases, and 11 bases lay in between. This CDR3 contains 14 residues. The CDR3 region is CASSRSGGNQPQHF. CDR3 nucleotides: TGTGCCAGCAGTCGTAGCGGGGGCAATCAGCCCCAGCATTTT.

The chain uses TRBV18 and TRBJ2-2, with D perhaps TRBD1 (5 bases). Germline V gene lookup returns CDR1 KGHSH and CDR2 LQKENI. This CDR3 comprises 17 residues. The V end was cut by 4 bases, the J end by 2 bases, with 17 bases between. CDR3 sequence (DNA): TGTGCCAGCTCACTTCTCCCAGCAGGGTCTAACACCGGGGAGCTGTTTTTT. Translated: CASSLLPAGSNTGELFF.

This clonotype was detected ten times or more. The rearrangement uses TRBV5-1 and TRBJ2-3, with 11 bases lining up with TRBD2. CDR3 size: 16 residues. Trimming took 4 bases from V and 3 from J; bases not matched to a gene: 7. Germline V gene lookup returns CDR1 SGHRS and CDR2 YFSETQ. CDR3 residues: CASSTGLAARTDTQYF. The CDR3 DNA reads as TGCGCCAGCAGCACGGGACTAGCGGCTAGAACAGATACGCAGTATTTT.

This clonotype was found many times. V and J are TRBV24-1 and TRBJ2-5; TRBD1 matches at 7 bases. This CDR3 is built from 13 residues. Germline CDR1 reads KGHDR; CDR2 reads SFDVKD. V lost 9 bases, J lost 4 bases, and 7 bases stayed unmatched. The CDR3 spells CATSEGARETQYF. The DNA of the CDR3 is TGTGCCACCTCCGAGGGGGCGCGAGAGACCCAGTACTTC.

This clonotype showed up many times. The rearrangement links TRBV12-3 or TRBV12-4 to TRBJ2-7; D possibly uses TRBD1 or TRBD2 (5 bases each). The CDR3 has 14 amino acids. V lost 6 bases and J lost 0, with 12 bases in between. The CDR3 sequence is CASRQRGSSYEQYF. The CDR3 nucleotides are TGTGCCAGCAGGCAGAGGGGTAGCTCCTACGAGCAGTACTTC.

Only one count was recorded for this clonotype. This chain links TRBV4-1 with TRBJ2-7; no clear D gene. There are 14 residues in the CDR3. V was pared by 4 bases and J by 1 base, with 11 bases between. Germline V lookup: CDR1 MGHRA, CDR2 YSYEKL. CDR3 protein: CASSRRLESYEQYF. The CDR3 DNA follows: TGCGCCAGCAGCCGACGACTGGAGTCCTACGAGCAGTACTTC.

The chain has TRBV5-8 and TRBJ2-7; D is unclear. V shed 1 base and J shed 2 bases, with 16 bases lying between them. The CDR3 runs to 16 residues. Germline assignment: CDR1 SGHTS and CDR2 YDEGEE. The CDR3 loop is CASSLILGGTTYEQYF. The CDR3, as DNA: TGTGCCAGCAGCTTGATTTTGGGCGGAACAACCTACGAGCAGTACTTC.

The CDR3 here is CASTLGGGAHSGANVLTF. CDR3 nucleotides: TGTGCCAGCACCCTAGGGGGGGGGGCGCACTCTGGGGCCAACGTCCTGACTTTC. The chain carries TRBV28 and TRBJ2-6, with TRBD2 as a possible D gene (7 bases). The CDR3 sequence is 18 residues long. The V and J ends lost 7 bases and 0 bases respectively, with 19 bases between them. Germline-derived CDR1 and CDR2 are MDHEN and SYDVKM.